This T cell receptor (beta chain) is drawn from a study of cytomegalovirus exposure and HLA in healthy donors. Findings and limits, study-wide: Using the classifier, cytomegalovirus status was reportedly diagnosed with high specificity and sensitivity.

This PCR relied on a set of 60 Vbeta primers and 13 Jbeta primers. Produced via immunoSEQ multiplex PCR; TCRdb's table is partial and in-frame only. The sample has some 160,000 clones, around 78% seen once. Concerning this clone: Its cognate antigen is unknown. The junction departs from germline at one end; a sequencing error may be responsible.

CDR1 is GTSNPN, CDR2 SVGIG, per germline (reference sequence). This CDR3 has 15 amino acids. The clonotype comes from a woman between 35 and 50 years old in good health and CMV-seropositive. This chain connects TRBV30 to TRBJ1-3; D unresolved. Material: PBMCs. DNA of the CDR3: TGTGCCTGGAGTGGAAGGCAAACCTCTGGAAACAGCATATATTTT. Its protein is CAWSGRQTSGNSIYF.